The table lists the clone carrying this T cell receptor beta chain with a few counts. These data originate in a study of T-cell reconstitution after alpha-beta-depleted transplantation in children. The germline V gene encodes CDR1 SGDLS and CDR2 YYNGEE. The V end lost 6 bases, the J end lost 4 bases, and 13 bases lay between the germline ends. The CDR3 extends over 13 amino acids. Preparing the TCRbeta library involved the use of unique molecular identifiers. In TCRdb, the PCR reads were re-called with MiXCR into one record per CDR3 protein. The sample lists some 340,000 distinct CDR3 sequences, about a tenth seen once, with less than 2.5% in the top ten.

The V call is TRBV9, the J call TRBJ2-5, with TRBD2 as a possible D gene (5 bases). The source was PBMCs from the stem cell graft donor, collected from the stem cell graft. This receptor was obtained from a human donor who donated a stem cell graft to a child with acute lymphoblastic leukemia. Here the CDR3 reads CASNLGGGETQYF. The CDR3 nucleotides read TGTGCCAGCAACCTAGGAGGAGGAGAGACCCAGTACTTC.